Included here is one TCR beta chain sequence, with context. This clone was seen only a few times. Which antigen it targets is not known. Base-call qualities are not available, and no considerably larger clone is one nucleotide away. The method behind the library was the immunoSEQ multiplex PCR assay. The multiplex PCR relied on a mix of 60 forward primers for TCR Vbeta segments and 13 reverse primers for TCR Jbeta segments. The CDR3 region of rearranged TCR beta genes was amplified from genomic DNA with a multiplex PCR assay. Amplified TCR beta libraries were sequenced as 87-base-pair reads on the Illumina HiSeq System. In the original analysis: A later analysis tallied roughly 76 million unique TCR beta chains across the 660 or so repertoires, and about 10 million of those chains were shared by two or more donors. A nearest-neighbor algorithm error-corrected the raw reads and collapsed the reads into unique sequences, merging closely related sequences to remove PCR and sequencing errors. CDR3 sequences were aligned to IMGT reference sequences to assign V, D and J gene segments. For a sequence to be retained, at least a six-nucleotide match to both a V gene segment and a J gene segment was required. A rearrangement counted as productive if the CDR3 had no stop codons and remained in frame with V and J, and every other rearrangement counted as non-productive. Following IMGT convention, CDR3 was defined as the stretch from the second conserved V-encoded cysteine up to the conserved J-encoded phenylalanine. The earlier analysis of roughly 590 of the donors excluded any sequence lacking an unambiguous match to a single V gene segment. In an earlier analysis of more than 500 of the donors, a V segment was called functional when productive rearrangements were above 56.7%, and segregating when the standard deviation between donors exceeded 5%. A statistical classification framework was built to diagnose cytomegalovirus status from the catalog of TCR beta chain sequences. V and J gene assignment, in a later analysis, came from comparing TCR nucleotide sequences with IMGT/GENE-DB human TR gene sequences. In a later analysis, CDR3 sequences and most-parsimonious VDJ recombination scenarios were assigned using the TCRdist pipeline. In a later analysis, every TCR beta chain was defined by the combination of its CDR3 amino acid sequence and its V-gene family, and reads without a unique V-gene family were dropped. As a way to deal with suspected cross-contamination and a sequencing artifact, a later analysis dropped approximately 570 nucleotide sequences that were highly shared and had low generation probability. A later analysis calculated a clonal expansion index for each public chain from normalized within-repertoire ranks of inferred template counts. In a later analysis, generation probabilities were computed using a VDJ recombination model fitted to out-of-frame rearrangements, and the results were checked against IGoR. Hypergeometric tests were used in a later analysis to score TCR-TCR, TCR-HLA and TCR-CMV co-occurrence, with a repertoire-size bias correction applied to the TCR pairs. To estimate false discovery rates, a later analysis permuted the HLA or CMV assignments 20 times. In a later analysis, co-occurring TCRs were grouped with DBSCAN, and TCRdist sequence similarity was added when clustering was performed within HLA-allele-positive subsets. Repertoires with fewer than 30,000 or more than 120,000 public chains were left out of co-occurrence clustering, as were a handful of repertoires with anomalous nucleotide sharing. The source is immuneACCESS, and TCRdb retained only in-frame sequences with V and J called. Part of the clones is not carried over; for the studies checked, unresolved V genes explain less than half of this, and the remainder is unexplained. V and J calls and clone size follow that table, whereas D and trimming were derived from the DNA. The sample contains approximately 100,000 clones, about four fifths of them found a single time. Together, the top ten hold more than 3.5% of the sample.

The V end loses 2 bases and the J end loses 9 bases, and a stretch of 14 bases separates them. From a lookup of the germline V gene, CDR1 and CDR2 are MRHNA and SNTAGT. The CDR3 starts with the cysteine, ends with the phenylalanine, and has 14 residues. The entry retains the CDR3 DNA only, 42 bases that are in frame from base 1. The data belong to a study of cytomegalovirus exposure and HLA in healthy donors (dated by TCRdb to the late 2010s). For the study in its entirety: In an earlier analysis of several hundred of the donors, 276 Gb of sequence data and 90 million to 120 million unique TCR beta sequences from 150 million to 200 million T cells were reported. Every discovery cohort repertoire had been produced on one sequencing platform. HLA typing included class I and class II loci at four-digit resolution. Donor age, sex, ethnicity and CMV serostatus were collected together with the repertoire data. High-throughput TCR immunosequencing, statistical association of individual TCRs with disease status, and machine learning were combined to predict cytomegalovirus infection status. The study profiled the T cell repertoires of under 700 subjects by immunosequencing and related them to cytomegalovirus serostatus. In addition to the first cohort of 666 subjects, a separate validation cohort of 120 different subjects was used. The genetic ancestry cluster associated with self-reported Caucasian donors included roughly four fifths of the 350 to 500 genotyped donors. A later analysis re-analyzed previously published TCR beta repertoires from roughly 600 donors and added high-resolution HLA genotyping to study TCR occurrence patterns. In a later genetic analysis, genome-wide SNP genotypes for about three fifths of the roughly 670 donors were used, and that subset was treated as a discovery cohort. The aim of the study was to test whether cataloging public T cell receptors could identify signatures of past pathogen exposure. An earlier analysis of roughly 600 of the donors used high-throughput TCR beta sequencing to judge whether each TCR beta V gene segment behaved as functional or pseudogenic. Roughly 300 gigabases of sequencing data and around 88 million unique TCR sequences made up an early release that covered 500 to 650 HLA-typed donors. In the later analysis, no new phenotypic data were used to find candidate immune exposures; instead, reliance was placed on TCR beta sequences and their occurrence across donors. About 5 DR-DQ haplotypes were handled as single units for association and clustering, since linkage in the cohort was strong. Typing coverage differed by locus: A, B, C, DRB1 and DQB1 were typed in about 620-630 donors, DQA1 in 500 to 550, DPA1 in over 600, and DPB1 in just under 490. Across 300 to 500 genotyped donors of the cohort, an average of approximately 240,000 unique TCR beta nucleotide sequences per donor were sequenced, and roughly a sixth of those sequences were non-productive. The research as a whole found: Most CMV-associated TCR beta chains appeared to be HLA-restricted in a later analysis, and the HLA associations seemed to be driven largely by CMV exposure. An earlier analysis of around 540 of the donors showed that most TCR beta V segments appeared in productive rearrangements either about 87% or about 30% of the time, which broadly matched IMGT annotations. In a later analysis, several top co-occurrence clusters were reported to appear linked to parvovirus B19, influenza, CMV and Epstein-Barr virus. While some public TCRs were present in many individuals, most TCR sequences turned up only very rarely across donors. In a later analysis, HLA-associated TCR beta chains showed more clonal expansion and lower generation probabilities than non-associated chains that were equally common. Immune exposure information for the cohort was limited to CMV serostatus. In vitro tests confirmed that a few of the cytomegalovirus-associated TCR beta chains recognize cytomegalovirus antigens. The classifier was reported to diagnose cytomegalovirus status with high specificity and sensitivity in both the original cohort and the validation cohort. A further reported finding was that TCR beta sequences accurately predicted the HLA-A and HLA-B alleles for most subjects in the first cohort. In a later analysis, about 16,000 TCR beta sequences were associated with specific HLA alleles at a false discovery rate of 0.05. According to a later genetic analysis, donors in an Asian-associated ancestry cluster had fewer N-insertions in productive TCRs than the roughly 670-donor mean. A total of around 150 TCR beta chains were listed by the study as associated with cytomegalovirus. A cluster of highly shared sequence variants was judged likely to represent a technical artifact of the sequencing pipeline. The authors suggested that the approach could potentially be generalized to other disease states and immunological phenotypes. Strong co-occurrence of HLA alleles, especially DR and DQ, made assigning TCR associations to individual alleles difficult. The 87-base-pair reads could not distinguish some IMGT-functional V segments, including TRBV6-2 and TRBV6-3, so those segments were excluded. An association between a missense DCLRE1C variant and V-gene and J-gene trimming of TCR beta chains was found in a later genetic analysis and replicated in an independent cohort. Because some donors lacked HLA typing at each locus, the association tests relied only on the typed subset. In this cohort, only TCR beta chains were sequenced, and detectable features were limited by the absence of alpha or paired-chain data. Presence/absence analyses assumed roughly uniform sequencing depth across donors, an assumption that may not hold. Correlated functional status among segregating V segments might be attributable to linkage disequilibrium, but an unknown experimental factor could not be ruled out. According to a later analysis, TCR association rates differed among HLA loci, with DRB1 alleles showing the most associated TCRs and HLA-C alleles showing the fewest. About 15 rarely observed V segments, including chromosome 9 orphons, were excluded from the earlier analysis of 550 to 700 of the donors because counts were too low.

In total, fewer than 750 healthy bone marrow donors made up the cohort. At the time of sampling, every cohort member was nominally healthy, though immune exposures that went unrecorded were likely present. The donor was CMV seropositive and belonged to the group of around 300 seropositive cohort members. A peripheral blood sample was provided by each donor, and peripheral blood mononuclear cells were used for TCR beta sequencing. The Qiagen DNeasy Blood Extraction Kit was used to extract genomic DNA from the blood cell samples. Recombination linked TRBV6-4 to TRBJ2-1; the best D guess is TRBD2, with 6 bases matching. This TCR came from a female donor in good health and CMV-seropositive. The source material was PBMCs. The nucleotides are TGTGCCAGCAGTGACGGCGGGGCCGGGGGTGAGCAGTTCTTC. The translation is CASSDGGAGGEQFF.